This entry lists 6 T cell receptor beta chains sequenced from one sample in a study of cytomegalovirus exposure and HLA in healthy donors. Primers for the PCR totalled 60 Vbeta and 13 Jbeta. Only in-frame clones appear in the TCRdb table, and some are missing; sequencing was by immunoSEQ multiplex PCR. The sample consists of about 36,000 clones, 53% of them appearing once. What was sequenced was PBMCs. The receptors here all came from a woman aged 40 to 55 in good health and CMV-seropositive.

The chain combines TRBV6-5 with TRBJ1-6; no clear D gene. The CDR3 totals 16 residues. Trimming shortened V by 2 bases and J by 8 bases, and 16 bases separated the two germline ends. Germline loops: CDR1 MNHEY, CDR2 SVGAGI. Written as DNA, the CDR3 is TGTGCCAGCAGTTACGGGCCTAGGACTGAGGATTCACCCCTCCACTTT. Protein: CASSYGPRTEDSPLHF.

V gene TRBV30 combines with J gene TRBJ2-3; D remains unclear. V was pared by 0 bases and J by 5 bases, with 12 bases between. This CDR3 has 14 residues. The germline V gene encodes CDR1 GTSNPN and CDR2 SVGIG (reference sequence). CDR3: CAWSVLIRGDTQYF. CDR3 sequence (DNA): TGTGCCTGGAGTGTACTTATTCGAGGAGATACGCAGTATTTT.

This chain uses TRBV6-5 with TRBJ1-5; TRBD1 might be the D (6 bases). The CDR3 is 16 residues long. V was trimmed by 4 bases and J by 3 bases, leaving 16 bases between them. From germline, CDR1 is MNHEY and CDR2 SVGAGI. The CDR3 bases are TGTGCCAGCAGTTCGGGACATCCTGTATCCAATCAGCCCCAGCATTTT. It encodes CASSSGHPVSNQPQHF.

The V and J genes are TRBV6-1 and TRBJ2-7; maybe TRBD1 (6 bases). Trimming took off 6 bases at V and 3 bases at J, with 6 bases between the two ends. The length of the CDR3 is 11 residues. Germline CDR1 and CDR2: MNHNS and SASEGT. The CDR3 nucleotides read TGTGCCAGCAGGGACAGCTACGAGCAGTACTTC. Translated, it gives CASRDSYEQYF.

CDR3 sequence: CASTRGLDGNTIYF. The CDR3 nucleotides are TGCGCCAGCACCCGGGGACTAGATGGAAACACCATATATTTT. The chain has TRBV10-2 and TRBJ1-3; tentatively, D is TRBD1 (5 bases). Trimming pared 7 bases from V and 3 bases from J, leaving 13 bases between. Germline values: CDR1 WSHSY, CDR2 SAAADI. The CDR3 is made up of 14 amino acids.

CDR3 nucleotide sequence: TGCGCCAGCAGCTTAGACAGGGGAGCTGGGGCCAACGTCCTGACTTTC. Its translation is CASSLDRGAGANVLTF. This sequence joins TRBV5-1 and TRBJ2-6, with TRBD1 identical over 8 bases. V trimming: 2 bases; J trimming: 2 bases; junction bases outside the gene matches: 3. Germline V lookup: CDR1 SGHRS, CDR2 YFSETQ. The CDR3 is made up of 16 amino acids.